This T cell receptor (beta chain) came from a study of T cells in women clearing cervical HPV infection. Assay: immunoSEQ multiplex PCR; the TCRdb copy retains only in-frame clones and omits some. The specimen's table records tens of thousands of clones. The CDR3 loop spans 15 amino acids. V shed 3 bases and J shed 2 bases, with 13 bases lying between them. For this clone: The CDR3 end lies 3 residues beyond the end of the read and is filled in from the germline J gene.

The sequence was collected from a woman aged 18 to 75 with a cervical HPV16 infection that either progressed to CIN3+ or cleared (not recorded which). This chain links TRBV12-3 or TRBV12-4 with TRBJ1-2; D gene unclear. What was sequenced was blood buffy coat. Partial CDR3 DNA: TGTGCCAGCAGTTTTGGCCCCCACCCGAACTATGGC. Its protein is CASSFGPHPNYG. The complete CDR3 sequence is CASSFGPHPNYGYTF.